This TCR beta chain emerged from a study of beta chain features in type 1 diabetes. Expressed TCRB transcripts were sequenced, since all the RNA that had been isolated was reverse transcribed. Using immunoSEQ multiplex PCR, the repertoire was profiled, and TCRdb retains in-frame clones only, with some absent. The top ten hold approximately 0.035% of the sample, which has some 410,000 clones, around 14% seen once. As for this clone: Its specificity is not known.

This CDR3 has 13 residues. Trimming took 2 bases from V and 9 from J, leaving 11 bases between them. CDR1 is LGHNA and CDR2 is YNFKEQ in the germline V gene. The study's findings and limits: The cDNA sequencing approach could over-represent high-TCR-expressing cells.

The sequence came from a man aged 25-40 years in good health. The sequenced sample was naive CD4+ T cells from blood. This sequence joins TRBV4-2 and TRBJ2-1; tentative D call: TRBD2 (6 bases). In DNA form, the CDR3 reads TGTGCCAGCAGCCAACGAACGGGAGCTGAGCAGTTCTTC. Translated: CASSQRTGAEQFF.